This is a list of T cell receptor beta chains from one sample in a study of multiple sclerosis patients with progressive multifocal leukoencephalopathy. Repertoires were generated with immunoSEQ multiplex PCR, while TCRdb's copy carries only in-frame clones and drops some. This sample has fewer than 40,000 clones, with around 89% found just once. Sequenced sample: PBMCs. These receptors were taken from a human donor with multiple sclerosis. Both conserved end residues are part of each CDR3. Each record gives: clone size, V gene, J gene, D gene, CDR3 protein, CDR3 DNA. The D gene is left open where the match is weak. Only part of the rows carry a size: once, few, many, or a class if the clone is expanded.

>.|TRBV10-1|TRBJ1-1|.
CASRLSGSDTEAFF
TGCGCCAGCAGACTCTCAGGGAGCGACACTGAAGCTTTCTTT
>once|TRBV7-9|TRBJ2-1|.
CASSKDRARHNEQFF
TGTGCCAGCAGCAAGGACAGAGCTAGGCACAATGAGCAGTTCTTC
>.|TRBV30|TRBJ2-1|.
CAWSWGGLKAFNEQFF
TGTGCCTGGAGTTGGGGGGGCCTGAAGGCGTTCAATGAGCAGTTCTTC
>.|TRBV14|TRBJ2-2|.
CASSQARWRGRHTGELFF
TGTGCCAGCAGCCAAGCCCGGTGGCGGGGGCGCCACACCGGGGAGCTGTTTTTT
>.|TRBV9|TRBJ1-3|.
CASSGPGDPGNTIYF
TGTGCCAGCAGCGGACCAGGTGATCCTGGAAACACCATATATTTT
>.|TRBV7-9|TRBJ1-2|.
CASSRPSQGEYGYTF
TGTGCCAGCAGCCGGCCCTCACAGGGCGAGTATGGCTACACCTTC
>.|TRBV29-1|TRBJ1-1|.
CSVAGSRTEAFF
TGCAGCGTGGCAGGGTCCCGAACTGAAGCTTTCTTT
>.|TRBV4-1|TRBJ1-4|.
CASSHRWGGDEKLFF
TGCGCCAGCAGCCACCGCTGGGGAGGGGACGAAAAACTGTTTTTT
>.|TRBV7-6|TRBJ1-1|.
CASSKGQNTEAFF
TGTGCCAGCAGTAAGGGGCAGAACACTGAAGCTTTCTTT
>.|TRBV7-9|TRBJ1-2|.
CASSPDGGTGYTF
TGTGCCAGCAGCCCCGACGGGGGGACTGGCTACACCTTC
>.|TRBV7-2|TRBJ1-5|.
CASSPHRAGSNSNQPQHF
TGTGCCAGCAGCCCCCACAGGGCGGGTTCCAATAGCAATCAGCCCCAGCATTTT
>.|TRBV19|TRBJ1-5|TRBD1
CASSPYRGLYSNQPQHF
TGTGCCAGTAGCCCGTACAGGGGACTCTATAGCAATCAGCCCCAGCATTTT
>.|TRBV28|TRBJ1-2|.
CASSNGGYYGYTF
TGTGCCAGCAGTAATGGGGGCTACTATGGCTACACCTTC
>.|TRBV11-2|TRBJ1-2|.
CASSLTGDYGYTF
TGTGCCAGCAGCTTAACAGGAGACTATGGCTACACCTTC
>.|TRBV4-2|TRBJ2-2|TRBD2
CASSQDGTSGRSGELFF
TGTGCCAGCAGCCAAGACGGGACTAGCGGGAGATCCGGGGAGCTGTTTTTT
>.|TRBV28|TRBJ1-1|TRBD1
CASSLGQEYTEAFF
TGTGCCAGCAGTCTCGGACAGGAGTACACTGAAGCTTTCTTT
>.|TRBV5-1|TRBJ1-2|TRBD1
CASRPGTDYGYTF
TGCGCCAGCCGCCCCGGGACAGACTATGGCTACACCTTC
>.|TRBV15|TRBJ1-1|.
CATSLGITPTEAFF
TGTGCCACCAGTTTGGGCATCACTCCCACTGAAGCTTTCTTT
>.|TRBV7-2|TRBJ2-1|.
CASSFNRNNEQFF
TGTGCCAGCAGCTTTAACAGAAACAATGAGCAGTTCTTC
>.|TRBV2|TRBJ2-3|.
CASSPEGGRTDTQYF
TGTGCCAGCAGCCCCGAAGGAGGGCGCACAGATACGCAGTATTTT
>.|TRBV4-1|TRBJ2-3|.
CASSQDLGTDTQYF
TGCGCCAGCAGCCAAGATCTGGGCACAGATACGCAGTATTTT
>once|TRBV5-6|TRBJ1-1|.
CASSLERDEMNTEAFF
TGTGCCAGCAGCTTGGAACGGGACGAGATGAACACTGAAGCTTTCTTT
>.|TRBV9|TRBJ2-1|TRBD2
CASSVGLAGGPHEQFF
TGTGCCAGCAGCGTAGGGCTAGCGGGAGGGCCCCATGAGCAGTTCTTC
>.|TRBV13|TRBJ1-1|.
CASSLQWGNTEAFF
TGTGCCAGCAGCCTACAATGGGGGAACACTGAAGCTTTCTTT
>.|TRBV4-1|TRBJ2-3|.
CASSQVWTASTDTQYF
TGCGCCAGCAGCCAAGTATGGACGGCTAGCACAGATACGCAGTATTTT
>.|TRBV19|TRBJ2-3|.
CASSDPDSYGKDTQYF
TGTGCCAGTAGCGACCCCGACAGTTATGGAAAAGATACGCAGTATTTT
>.|TRBV15|TRBJ2-7|TRBD1
CATSRDPGGYEQYF
TGTGCCACCAGCAGAGATCCAGGGGGCTACGAGCAGTACTTC
>.|TRBV27|TRBJ1-6|.
CASSPSPRGGSPLHF
TGTGCCAGCAGTCCATCCCCTAGGGGCGGTTCACCCCTCCACTTT
>.|TRBV12-5|TRBJ2-7|.
CASGSWTGRGGYEQYF
TGTGCTAGTGGTTCGTGGACCGGGCGGGGAGGCTACGAGCAGTACTTC
>.|TRBV13|TRBJ1-1|.
CASSLGDRNTEAFF
TGTGCCAGCAGCTTAGGGGACAGGAACACTGAAGCTTTCTTT
>.|TRBV7-9|TRBJ2-1|TRBD2
CASRPPSSGREVYGQFF
TGTGCCAGCAGGCCCCCGAGTAGCGGGAGGGAAGTATACGGGCAGTTCTTC
>.|TRBV4-3|TRBJ2-7|.
CASSQETSGAGEQCF
TGCGCCAGCAGCCAAGAAACCTCAGGGGCCGGTGAGCAGTGCTTC
>.|TRBV18|TRBJ2-7|TRBD1
CASSPPGQNYEQYF
TGTGCCAGCTCACCGCCGGGACAGAACTACGAGCAGTACTTC
>.|TRBV9|TRBJ1-1|TRBD1
CASSVRDRNTEAFF
TGTGCCAGCAGCGTCCGGGACAGGAACACTGAAGCTTTCTTT
>.|TRBV27|TRBJ2-7|.
CASSSSAAYEQYF
TGTGCCAGCAGTTCTAGCGCAGCCTACGAGCAGTACTTC
>.|TRBV5-6|TRBJ2-7|.
CASSLDRAHEQYF
TGTGCCAGCAGCTTGGATAGGGCCCACGAGCAGTACTTC
>.|TRBV2|TRBJ1-1|.
CASSEIRGMNTEAFF
TGTGCCAGCAGTGAAATAAGAGGCATGAACACTGAAGCTTTCTTT
>once|TRBV4-3|TRBJ2-1|TRBD2
CASSQGGTSNLKQFF
TGCGCCAGCAGCCAAGGCGGGACTAGCAATTTGAAGCAGTTCTTC
>.|TRBV18|TRBJ1-1|TRBD1
CASSPVPQGYTEAFF
TGTGCCAGCTCACCAGTTCCACAGGGGTACACTGAAGCTTTCTTT
>.|TRBV30|TRBJ1-5|TRBD1
CAWSFGQGPYQPQHF
TGTGCCTGGAGTTTTGGACAGGGACCTTACCAGCCCCAGCATTTT
>.|TRBV28|TRBJ2-7|TRBD2
CASITSGSTYEQYF
TGTGCCAGCATAACTAGCGGGAGCACCTACGAGCAGTACTTC
>few|TRBV6-5|TRBJ2-5|TRBD2
CASAGGAQETQYF
TGTGCCAGCGCGGGGGGGGCCCAAGAGACCCAGTACTTC
>once|TRBV4-3|TRBJ2-1|TRBD2
CASSLAGEYEQFF
TGCGCCAGCTCCTTAGCGGGAGAATATGAGCAGTTCTTC
>.|TRBV7-2|TRBJ1-1|TRBD1
CASSLIQGSEAFF
TGTGCCAGCAGCTTAATACAGGGGTCTGAAGCTTTCTTT
>.|TRBV25-1|TRBJ1-1|TRBD1
CASTGDSSNTEAFF
TGTGCCAGCACCGGGGACAGTTCGAACACTGAAGCTTTCTTT
>.|TRBV30|TRBJ2-7|TRBD1
CAWTGQATRDEQYF
TGTGCCTGGACCGGACAGGCTACCAGGGACGAGCAGTACTTC
>.|TRBV28|TRBJ1-5|TRBD1
CASSLPPQGANSRNQPQHF
TGTGCCAGCAGTCTCCCGCCACAGGGGGCCAACTCAAGGAATCAGCCCCAGCATTTT
>once|TRBV18|TRBJ2-3|.
CASSPLGVDTQYF
TGTGCCAGCTCACCTTTAGGGGTAGATACGCAGTATTTT
>.|TRBV27|TRBJ2-7|.
CASRNSGTRYEQYF
TGTGCCAGCAGAAATTCCGGGACACGTTACGAGCAGTACTTC
>.|TRBV7-2|TRBJ1-3|.
CASSLSAGTRNTIYF
TGTGCCAGCAGCTTAAGCGCAGGGACCCGAAACACCATATATTTT
>.|TRBV4-2|TRBJ2-1|TRBD2
CASSQQRESNEQFF
TGTGCCAGCAGCCAGCAGCGGGAGTCCAATGAGCAGTTCTTC
>.|TRBV19|TRBJ2-7|.
CASRRDARNEQYF
TGTGCCAGTAGACGGGACGCGAGGAACGAGCAGTACTTC
>.|TRBV7-2|TRBJ2-3|TRBD1
CASSLKQGETDTQYF
TGTGCCAGCAGCTTAAAGCAGGGGGAGACAGATACGCAGTATTTT
>.|TRBV11-2|TRBJ2-2|.
CASSLGGAGELFF
TGTGCCAGCAGCTTAGGGGGGGCCGGGGAGCTGTTTTTT
>.|TRBV5-1|TRBJ2-1|TRBD2
CASSPGTNYNEQFF
TGCGCCAGCAGCCCCGGGACTAACTACAATGAGCAGTTCTTC
>few|TRBV7-9|TRBJ2-3|.
CASSSTTDTQYF
TGTGCCAGCAGCTCAACCACAGATACGCAGTATTTT
>.|TRBV10-3|TRBJ2-7|TRBD2
CAIRSGSSSYEQYF
TGTGCCATCCGTAGCGGGAGTAGCTCCTACGAGCAGTACTTC